Each of the 2 T cell receptor beta chains below was sequenced from the same sample in a study of T-cell memory formation after mild COVID-19. Via MiXCR, TCRdb re-called the 5' RACE reads, giving one row per CDR3 protein. The sample includes 150,000 to 200,000 distinct CDR3 sequences, more than 9% of them seen just once. The sequenced sample was PBMCs or a T cell subset sorted from them (not recorded which). The receptors come from a man between 18 and 29 years old who had mild COVID-19 (a few samples of this study predate the infection). Cell type and time point are not known.

This clonotype was seen a few times. The chain is built from TRBV4-3 and TRBJ1-1; the D gene is possibly TRBD1 (5 bases). Germline loops: CDR1 LGHNA, CDR2 YSLEER. V dropped 2 bases and J dropped 7 bases, with 17 bases sitting between them. CDR3 length: 15 residues. CDR3 nucleotides: TGCGCCAGCAGCCAAACCTGGGACGGCCTATATGAAGCTTTCTTT. Amino acid sequence: CASSQTWDGLYEAFF.

This clonotype has only a few counts. The chain is built from TRBV6-6 and TRBJ1-5; TRBD1 might be the D (5 bases). Germline V lookup: CDR1 MNHNY, CDR2 SVGAGI (reference sequence). The length of the CDR3 is 14 residues. V gave up 5 bases and J gave up 6 bases, with 14 bases separating them. The CDR3 bases are TGTGCCAGCAGTAGTATCGGGGGAAGTCAGCCCCAGCATTTT. As protein: CASSSIGGSQPQHF.